These 27 T cell receptor beta chains originate from one sample sequenced in a study of monozygotic twins with cystic fibrosis. Using immunoSEQ multiplex PCR, the repertoire was profiled, and TCRdb retains in-frame clones only, with some absent. The sample has more than 9,500 clones, 65% to 90% seen once; the top ten hold 0.45% to 0.6%. The sample was blood. These receptors were collected from a man aged 18-30 years with cystic fibrosis.

The chain recombines TRBV19 with TRBJ1-2; D ambiguous. V was shortened by 7 bases and J by 4 bases, with 16 bases between the two germline ends. Germline values: CDR1 LNHDA, CDR2 SQIVND (reference sequence). The CDR3 runs 14 residues. CDR3 in amino acids: CASTLAAGSYGYTF. In DNA form, the CDR3 reads TGTGCCAGTACCTTAGCTGCGGGGAGCTATGGCTACACCTTC.

This sequence joins TRBV27 and TRBJ1-3, with 7 bases identical to TRBD1. The CDR3 extends over 15 amino acids. Germline-derived CDR1 and CDR2 are MNHEY and SMNVEV (reference sequence). The trim removed 6 bases at V and 0 bases at J, leaving 5 bases unmatched. The CDR3 loop reads CASRPQGVSGNTIYF. Here the CDR3 DNA reads TGTGCCAGCAGACCTCAGGGGGTCTCTGGAAACACCATATATTTT.

This sequence joins TRBV7-6 and TRBJ2-7; 10 bases fit TRBD1. V shed 1 base, J shed 7 bases, and the junction held 7 bases outside the gene matches. This CDR3 region has 15 residues. Germline V gives CDR1 SGHVS, CDR2 FNYEAQ. CDR3 DNA sequence: TGTGCCAGCAGCTTAGGGGCGACAGGGGGCAATGAGCAGTACTTC. Residues: CASSLGATGGNEQYF.

The chain combines TRBV12-2 with TRBJ2-2; the DNA was not used to check the table's D call, TRBD1. TRBV12-2 represents a pseudogene. This CDR3 region has 16 residues. The DNA for the CDR3 is TGTGCAAGTCGTCCTAGGACAGGGGAGTTAATCGGGGAGCTGTTTTTT. Protein: CASRPRTGELIGELFF.

This clone was counted only a few times. The J gene is TRBJ1-5, the V gene TRBV5-1; D unresolved. From germline, CDR1 is SGHRS and CDR2 YFSETQ. Trimming removed 2 bases at V and 9 bases at J, with 6 bases between. The CDR3 runs 11 residues. DNA of the CDR3: TGCGCCAGCAGCTTTCAGCGGCCCCAGCATTTT. It translates to CASSFQRPQHF. The full variable domain, in which reference TRBV5-1 and TRBJ1-5 provide the parts outside the CDR3, is KAGVTQTPRYLIKTRGQQVTLSCSPISGHRSVSWYQQTPGQGLQFLFEYFSETQRNKGNFPGRFSGRQFSNSRSEMNVSTLELGDSALYLCASSFQRPQHFGDGTRLSIL.

J is TRBJ1-1 and V is TRBV5-1, with a weak D call TRBD1 (5 bases). The germline V gene encodes CDR1 SGHRS and CDR2 YFSETQ. Trimming stripped 1 base from V and 0 bases from J, with 19 bases between. CDR3 size: 18 residues. CDR3 bases: TGCGCCAGCAGCTTGTCCCGGGACCTCGGCCTTATGAACACTGAAGCTTTCTTT. This translates into CASSLSRDLGLMNTEAFF.

The CDR3: CAWAGDRRSYEQYF. The CDR3 region has the DNA TGTGCCTGGGCAGGGGACAGGCGCTCCTACGAGCAGTACTTC. The chain has TRBV30 and TRBJ2-7; TRBD1 matches at 8 bases. Germline V gene sequence: CDR1 GTSNPN, CDR2 SVGIG (reference sequence). V shed 5 bases and J 0 bases; nucleotides not matched to a gene: 6. The CDR3 totals 14 residues.

V usage is TRBV5-5 and J usage is TRBJ1-3; D not certain. From germline, CDR1 is SGHKS and CDR2 YYEKEE (reference sequence). CDR3 length: 12 amino acids. Trimming cost V 4 bases and J 2 bases, with 4 bases left between them. The CDR3 sequence is CASSLAGNTIYF. In DNA form, the CDR3 reads TGTGCCAGCAGCCTAGCTGGAAACACCATATATTTT.

CDR3 sequence (DNA): TGTGCCACCAGCCGGGGGGCCCAGAGACAGGTGCTTAATTCACCCCTCCACTTT. The encoded protein is CATSRGAQRQVLNSPLHF. The chain has TRBV15 and TRBJ1-6, with D possibly being TRBD1 (6 bases). The germline V gene has CDR1 LNHNV and CDR2 YYDKDF (reference sequence). The CDR3 runs to 18 residues. Trimming shortened V by 5 bases and J by 6 bases, and 23 bases separated the two germline ends.

V usage is TRBV5-1 and J usage is TRBJ1-2; tentative D call: TRBD1 (6 bases). V was shortened by 4 bases and J by 0 bases, with 16 bases between the two germline ends. Germline CDR1 reads SGHRS; CDR2 reads YFSETQ. The CDR3 contains 16 residues. The CDR3 spells CASSPRTEPPNYGYTF. The DNA of the CDR3 is TGCGCCAGCAGCCCGAGGACAGAACCTCCTAACTATGGCTACACCTTC.

The chain joins TRBV5-4 to TRBJ1-1; TRBD1 aligns across 7 bases. Per the germline V gene, CDR1 is SGHNT and CDR2 is YYREEE (reference sequence). V gave up 4 bases and J gave up 3 bases; unmatched junction bases: 6. CDR3 length: 14 amino acids. The DNA for the CDR3 is TGTGCCAGCAGCACCAACAGGGGTGACACTGAAGCTTTCTTT. This codes for CASSTNRGDTEAFF.

V is TRBV6-5 and J is TRBJ1-5; D perhaps matches TRBD1 (5 bases). Deletions cut 3 bases from V and 6 bases from J, with 12 bases between. The CDR3 has 14 residues. Germline values: CDR1 MNHEY, CDR2 SVGAGI. CDR3 sequence (DNA): TGTGCCAGCAGTTATTCCAGGGCGGTTCAGCCCCAGCATTTT. It encodes CASSYSRAVQPQHF.

The genes are TRBV7-2 and TRBJ1-2; D is undetermined. This CDR3 is 11 amino acids long. Germline V gene lookup returns CDR1 SGHTA and CDR2 FQGNSA. Trimming took off 5 bases at V and 7 bases at J, with 8 bases between the two ends. The CDR3 nucleotides are TGTGCCAGCAGCGCCAGAGGTGGCTACACCTTC. Its translation is CASSARGGYTF. The variable domain in full, with the rest retrieved from reference TRBV7-2 and TRBJ1-2, is GAGVSQSPSNKVTEKGKDVELRCDPISGHTALYWYRQSLGQGLEFLIYFQGNSAPDKSGLPSDRFSAERTGGSVSTLTIQRTQQEDSAVYLCASSARGGYTFGSGTRLTVV.

The chain recombines TRBV7-9 with TRBJ1-1, with D uncertain. Trimming took off 1 base at V and 5 bases at J, with 11 bases between the two ends. This CDR3 comprises 14 residues. Germline assignment: CDR1 SEHNR and CDR2 FQNEAQ (reference sequence). This chain's CDR3 is CASSLESGFTEAFF. The CDR3 region has the DNA TGTGCCAGCAGCTTAGAGTCCGGGTTTACTGAAGCTTTCTTT.

The chain combines TRBV11-3 with TRBJ2-2; 7 nucleotides match TRBD2. J was trimmed by 5 bases and V by 5 bases; bases with no gene match: 8. Germline CDR1 is SGHNT and CDR2 is YENEEA. The CDR3 sequence is 15 residues long. Written as DNA, the CDR3 is TGTGCCAGCAGCAATACGCGGGGGAGAACCGGGGAGCTGTTTTTT. It codes for CASSNTRGRTGELFF.

A single count supports this clone. The J gene is TRBJ2-3, the V gene TRBV7-2, with D uncertain. CDR1 and CDR2 (germline): SGHTA, FQGNSA. Trimming shortened V by 3 bases and J by 2 bases, and 9 bases separated the two germline ends. The CDR3 loop spans 14 amino acids. The CDR3 is CASSFGLVTDTQYF. CDR3 bases: TGTGCCAGCAGCTTTGGGCTAGTCACAGATACGCAGTATTTT.

The rearrangement uses TRBV5-6 and TRBJ2-1; D unclear. V lost 4 bases and J lost 0, with 11 bases in between. Per the germline V gene, CDR1 is SGHDT and CDR2 is YYEEEE. The CDR3 covers 15 residues. CDR3 DNA: TGTGCCAGCAGCCTTCCCACGAACTCCTACAATGAGCAGTTCTTC. This sequence encodes CASSLPTNSYNEQFF.

The chain has TRBV6-6 and TRBJ2-2; no clear D gene. The CDR3 totals 10 residues. Deletions cut 7 bases from V and 5 bases from J, with 2 bases between. The germline CDR1 and CDR2 sequences are MNHNY and SVGAGI (reference sequence). CDR3 amino acids: CASITGELFF. The CDR3 nucleotides read TGTGCCAGCATAACCGGGGAGCTGTTTTTT.

The chain links TRBV6-6 to TRBJ2-7; 8 positions agree with TRBD2. The CDR3 loop spans 16 amino acids. The V and J ends lost 3 bases and 5 bases, in that order; junction bases with no gene match: 12. Germline CDR1 MNHNY, CDR2 SVGAGI (reference sequence). The CDR3 loop is CASSYGRGVISDEQYF. The CDR3 DNA reads TGTGCCAGCAGTTATGGGCGGGGGGTAATTTCTGACGAGCAGTACTTC.

V is TRBV19 and J is TRBJ1-1, with 11 bases fitting TRBD1. The CDR3 is 15 residues long. The ends lost 4 bases at V and 3 bases at J; junction bases unmatched: 4. The germline gives CDR1 LNHDA, CDR2 SQIVND (reference sequence). CDR3 protein: CASSRTGGRHTEAFF. The CDR3 nucleotides read TGTGCCAGTAGTAGGACAGGGGGCCGACACACTGAAGCTTTCTTT.

The CDR3 reads CASSPRPSRAKNIQYF. The CDR3 coding sequence is TGTGCCAGCAGCCCACGCCCCTCCCGCGCCAAAAACATTCAGTACTTC. The rearrangement joins TRBV11-2 to TRBJ2-4; no clear D gene. The CDR3 totals 16 residues. CDR1 is SGHAT and CDR2 is FQNNGV in the germline V gene. The ends were cut back, 5 bases at V and 1 base at J, with 15 bases in the middle.

V usage is TRBV7-8 and J usage is TRBJ2-1; D remains unclear. With 5 bases removed from V and 2 bases from J, the gap between germline ends came to 19 bases. Looked up from germline, CDR1 is SGHVS and CDR2 is FQNEAQ. The CDR3 runs 17 residues. The CDR3 loop reads CASSPPSGHGAYNEQFF. The CDR3 DNA reads TGTGCCAGCAGCCCTCCGTCTGGGCACGGCGCCTACAATGAGCAGTTCTTC.

The gene calls are TRBV29-1 and TRBJ1-2, with D possibly matching TRBD1 (5 bases). The germline CDR1 and CDR2 sequences are SQVTM and ANQGSEA. Trimming pared 3 bases from V and 4 bases from J, leaving 9 bases between. The CDR3 runs to 12 residues. The CDR3 region is CSVEGGTYGYTF. The CDR3 region has the DNA TGCAGCGTTGAGGGGGGTACCTATGGCTACACCTTC.

The chain combines TRBV6-4 with TRBJ1-5; 11 bases agree with TRBD1. CDR3 length equals 16 residues. V dropped 5 bases and J dropped 6; count of bases not matched to a gene: 9. The germline V gene encodes CDR1 MRHNA and CDR2 SNTAGT. In DNA, the CDR3 is TGTGCCAGCAGTTCCCTCTGGACAGGGGGCCCTCAGCCCCAGCATTTT. Protein product: CASSSLWTGGPQPQHF.

This chain links TRBV27 with TRBJ2-3, with D perhaps assigned TRBD1 or TRBD2 (5 bases each). Germline V gene data show CDR1 as MNHEY and CDR2 as SMNVEV (reference sequence). The CDR3 length is 14 residues. Trimming removed 6 bases from V and 6 bases from J, with 16 bases in between. CDR3 region: CASSPGDRRDTQYF. The CDR3 DNA sequence: TGTGCCAGCAGCCCCGGGGACCGGCGGGATACGCAGTATTTT.

This chain connects TRBV11-1 to TRBJ2-7; 7 bases are a match to TRBD2. The CDR3 runs 18 residues. Germline assignment: CDR1 SGHAT and CDR2 FQDESV (reference sequence). Unmatched junction bases numbered 12, after V lost 1 base and J lost 0 bases. CDR3: CASSLGGVGAGISYEQYF. The CDR3 bases are TGTGCCAGCAGCTTAGGGGGTGTCGGAGCGGGGATCTCCTACGAGCAGTACTTC.

The chain is built from TRBV6-6 and TRBJ1-5; TRBD1 agrees at 8 bases. Germline V gene lookup returns CDR1 MNHNY and CDR2 SVGAGI (reference sequence). This CDR3 has 14 residues. The junction had 7 bases not matched to a gene; V was cut back by 5 bases and J by 7 bases. The CDR3 region has the DNA TGTGCCAGCAGTCGGGACAGGTCAAGGCAGCCCCAGCATTTT. It translates to CASSRDRSRQPQHF.